What follows is one TCR beta chain and its context. Its antigen is still unknown. This sample is drawn from a study of memory CD4+ T cells and cytomegalovirus serostatus. Overall study results and limits: A US-trained random forest predicted CMV serostatus with median AUC roughly 0.91.

The sort gate was single viable CD3+CD4+CD8-CD45RO+ cells for memory CD4+ T cells. Donors' CMV status reflects serum IgG against pp150, pp28, p38, p52. The CDR3 runs to 14 residues. CDR1 is MDHEN, CDR2 SYDVKM, per germline. V lost 5 bases, J lost 7 bases, and 17 bases lay in between. In the original workflow: After removing out-of-frame reads, approximately 2.2 million distinct TCRbeta sequences remained. Sequencing used immunoSEQ multiplex PCR; TCRdb keeps in-frame clones, though not all of them. V and J calls and clone size are those listed in that table; D and trimming were worked out from the DNA. The table has under 70,000 clones, roughly 81% seen once; the top ten hold around 1%.

Sequenced sample: memory CD4+ T cells from blood. The receptor comes from an adult in good health and CMV-seronegative. The V and J genes are TRBV28 and TRBJ1-2; D gene unclear. The CDR3 region is CASSPRGGWAGYTF. CDR3 nucleotide sequence: TGTGCCAGCAGTCCACGGGGAGGGTGGGCTGGCTACACCTTC.